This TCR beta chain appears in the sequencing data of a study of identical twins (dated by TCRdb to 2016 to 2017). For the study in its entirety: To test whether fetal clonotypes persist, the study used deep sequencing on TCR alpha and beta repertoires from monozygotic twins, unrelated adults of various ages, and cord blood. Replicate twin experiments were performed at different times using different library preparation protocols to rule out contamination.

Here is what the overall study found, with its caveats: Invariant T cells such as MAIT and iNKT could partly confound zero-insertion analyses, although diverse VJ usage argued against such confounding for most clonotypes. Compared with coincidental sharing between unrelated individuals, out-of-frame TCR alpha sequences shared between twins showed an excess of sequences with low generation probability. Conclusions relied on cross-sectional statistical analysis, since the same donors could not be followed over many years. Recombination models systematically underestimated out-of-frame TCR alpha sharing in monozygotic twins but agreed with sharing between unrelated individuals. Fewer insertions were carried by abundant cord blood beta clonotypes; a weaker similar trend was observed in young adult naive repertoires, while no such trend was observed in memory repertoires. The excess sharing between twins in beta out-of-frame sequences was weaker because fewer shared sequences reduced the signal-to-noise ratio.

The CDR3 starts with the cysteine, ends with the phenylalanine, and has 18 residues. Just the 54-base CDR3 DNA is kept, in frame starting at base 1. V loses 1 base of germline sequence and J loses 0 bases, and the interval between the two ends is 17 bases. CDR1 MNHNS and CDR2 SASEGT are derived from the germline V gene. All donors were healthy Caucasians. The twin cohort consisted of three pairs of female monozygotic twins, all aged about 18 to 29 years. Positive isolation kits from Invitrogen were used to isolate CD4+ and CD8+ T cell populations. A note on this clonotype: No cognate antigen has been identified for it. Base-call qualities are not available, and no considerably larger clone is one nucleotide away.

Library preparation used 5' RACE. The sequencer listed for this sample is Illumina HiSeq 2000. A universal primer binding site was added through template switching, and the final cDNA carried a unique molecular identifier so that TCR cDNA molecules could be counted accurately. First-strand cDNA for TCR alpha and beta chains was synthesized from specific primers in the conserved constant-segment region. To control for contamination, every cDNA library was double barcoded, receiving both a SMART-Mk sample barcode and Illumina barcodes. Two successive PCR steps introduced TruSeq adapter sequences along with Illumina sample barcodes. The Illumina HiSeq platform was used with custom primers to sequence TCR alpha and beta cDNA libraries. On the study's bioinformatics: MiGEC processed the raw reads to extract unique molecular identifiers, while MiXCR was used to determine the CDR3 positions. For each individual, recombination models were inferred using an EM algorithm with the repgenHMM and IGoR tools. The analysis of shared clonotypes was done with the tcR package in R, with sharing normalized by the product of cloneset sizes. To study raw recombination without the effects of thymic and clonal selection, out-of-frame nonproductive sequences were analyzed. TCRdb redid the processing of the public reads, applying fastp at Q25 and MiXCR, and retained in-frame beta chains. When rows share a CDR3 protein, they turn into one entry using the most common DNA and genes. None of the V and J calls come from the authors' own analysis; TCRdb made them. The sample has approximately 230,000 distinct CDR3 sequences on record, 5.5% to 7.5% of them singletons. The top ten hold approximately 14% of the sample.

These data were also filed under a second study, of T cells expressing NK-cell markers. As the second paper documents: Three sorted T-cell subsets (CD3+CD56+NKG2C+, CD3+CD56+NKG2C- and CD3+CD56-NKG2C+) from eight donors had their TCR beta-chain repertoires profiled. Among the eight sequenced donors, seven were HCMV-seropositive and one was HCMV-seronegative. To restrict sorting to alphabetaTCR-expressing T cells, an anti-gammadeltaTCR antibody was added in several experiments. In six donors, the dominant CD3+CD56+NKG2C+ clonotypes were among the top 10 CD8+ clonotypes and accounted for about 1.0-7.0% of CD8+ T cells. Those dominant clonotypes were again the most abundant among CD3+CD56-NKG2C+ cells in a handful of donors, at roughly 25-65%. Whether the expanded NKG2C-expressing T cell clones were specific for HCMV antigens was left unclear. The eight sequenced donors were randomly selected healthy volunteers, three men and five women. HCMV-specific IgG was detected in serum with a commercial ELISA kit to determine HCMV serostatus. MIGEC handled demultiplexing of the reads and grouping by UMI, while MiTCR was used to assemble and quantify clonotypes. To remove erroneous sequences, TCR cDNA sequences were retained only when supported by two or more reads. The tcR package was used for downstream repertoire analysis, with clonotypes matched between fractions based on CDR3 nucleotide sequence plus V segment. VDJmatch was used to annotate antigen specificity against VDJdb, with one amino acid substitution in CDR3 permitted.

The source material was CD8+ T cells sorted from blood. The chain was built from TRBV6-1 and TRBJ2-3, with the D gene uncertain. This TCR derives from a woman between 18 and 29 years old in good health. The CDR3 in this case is CASSEDERADASTDTQYF. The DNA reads TGTGCCAGCAGTGAAGATGAAAGGGCAGACGCTAGCACAGATACGCAGTATTTT.